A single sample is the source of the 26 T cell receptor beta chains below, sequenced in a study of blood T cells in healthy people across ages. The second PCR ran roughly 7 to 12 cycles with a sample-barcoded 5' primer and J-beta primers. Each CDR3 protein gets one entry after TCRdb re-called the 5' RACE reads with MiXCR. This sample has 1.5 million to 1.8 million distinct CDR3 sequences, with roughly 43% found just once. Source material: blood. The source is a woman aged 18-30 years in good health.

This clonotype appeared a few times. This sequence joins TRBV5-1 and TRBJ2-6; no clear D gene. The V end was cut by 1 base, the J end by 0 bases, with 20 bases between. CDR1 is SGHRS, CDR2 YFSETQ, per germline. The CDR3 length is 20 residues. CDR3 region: CASSLLDTALLLSGANVLTF. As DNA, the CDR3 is TGCGCCAGCAGCTTGCTAGACACAGCCCTCCTCCTCTCTGGGGCCAACGTCCTGACTTTC.

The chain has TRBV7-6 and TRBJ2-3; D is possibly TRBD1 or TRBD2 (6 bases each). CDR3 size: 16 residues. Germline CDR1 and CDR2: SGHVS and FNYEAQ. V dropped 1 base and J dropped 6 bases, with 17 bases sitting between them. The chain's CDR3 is CASSLEAGSRGDTQYF. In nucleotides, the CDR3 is TGTGCCAGCAGCTTAGAGGCGGGGTCTAGGGGGGATACGCAGTATTTT.

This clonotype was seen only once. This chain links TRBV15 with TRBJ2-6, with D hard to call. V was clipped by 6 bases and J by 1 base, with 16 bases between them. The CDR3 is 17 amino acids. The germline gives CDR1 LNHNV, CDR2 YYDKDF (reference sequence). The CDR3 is CATRKARSGSGANVLTF. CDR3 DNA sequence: TGTGCCACCAGAAAGGCAAGGTCGGGTTCTGGGGCCAACGTCCTGACTTTC.

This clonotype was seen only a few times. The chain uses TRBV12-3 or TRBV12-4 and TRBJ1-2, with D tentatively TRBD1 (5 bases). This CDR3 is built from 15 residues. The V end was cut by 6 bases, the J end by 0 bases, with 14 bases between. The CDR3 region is CASRPTGTANYGYTF. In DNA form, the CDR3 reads TGTGCCAGCAGACCAACCGGGACGGCTAACTATGGCTACACCTTC.

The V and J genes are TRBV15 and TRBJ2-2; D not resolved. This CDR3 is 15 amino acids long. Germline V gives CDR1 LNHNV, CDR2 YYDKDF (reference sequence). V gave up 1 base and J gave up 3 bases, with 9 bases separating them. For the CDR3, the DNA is TGTGCCACCAGCAGAGCGTTAGGGTACACCGGGGAGCTGTTTTTT. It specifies CATSRALGYTGELFF.

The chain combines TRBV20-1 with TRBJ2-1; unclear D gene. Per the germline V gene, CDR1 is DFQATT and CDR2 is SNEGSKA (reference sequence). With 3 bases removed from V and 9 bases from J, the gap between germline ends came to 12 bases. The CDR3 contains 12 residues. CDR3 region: CSASDRLGEQFF. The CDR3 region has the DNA TGCAGTGCTAGCGACCGTTTGGGTGAGCAGTTCTTC.

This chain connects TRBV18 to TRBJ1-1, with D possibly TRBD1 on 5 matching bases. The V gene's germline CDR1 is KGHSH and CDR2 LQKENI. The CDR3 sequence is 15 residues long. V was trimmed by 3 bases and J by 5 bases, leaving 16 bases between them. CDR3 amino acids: CASSPGQGVGTEAFF. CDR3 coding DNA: TGTGCCAGCTCACCGGGCCAGGGAGTGGGTACTGAAGCTTTCTTT.

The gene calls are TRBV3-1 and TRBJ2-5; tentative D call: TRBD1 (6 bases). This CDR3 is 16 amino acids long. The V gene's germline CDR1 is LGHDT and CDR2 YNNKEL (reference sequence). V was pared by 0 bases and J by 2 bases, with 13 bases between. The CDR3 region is CASSQDNGQLQETQYF. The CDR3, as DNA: TGTGCCAGCAGCCAAGACAATGGACAGCTACAAGAGACCCAGTACTTC.

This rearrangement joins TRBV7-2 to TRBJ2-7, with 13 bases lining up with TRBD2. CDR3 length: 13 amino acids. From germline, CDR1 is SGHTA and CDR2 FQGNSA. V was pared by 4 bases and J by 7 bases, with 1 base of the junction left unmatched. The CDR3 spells CASSWGLAGEQYF. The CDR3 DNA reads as TGTGCCAGCAGCTGGGGACTAGCGGGAGAGCAGTACTTC. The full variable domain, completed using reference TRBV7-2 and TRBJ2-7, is GAGVSQSPSNKVTEKGKDVELRCDPISGHTALYWYRQSLGQGLEFLIYFQGNSAPDKSGLPSDRFSAERTGGSVSTLTIQRTQQEDSAVYLCASSWGLAGEQYFGPGTRLTVT.

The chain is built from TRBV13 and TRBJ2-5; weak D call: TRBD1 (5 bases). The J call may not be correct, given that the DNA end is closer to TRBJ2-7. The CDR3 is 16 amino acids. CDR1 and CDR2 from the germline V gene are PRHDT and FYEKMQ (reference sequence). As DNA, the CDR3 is TGTGCCAGCAGCCCCTATCCCAGGGCGAACCCCTACGAGCAGTACTTC. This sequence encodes CASSPYPRANPYEQYF.

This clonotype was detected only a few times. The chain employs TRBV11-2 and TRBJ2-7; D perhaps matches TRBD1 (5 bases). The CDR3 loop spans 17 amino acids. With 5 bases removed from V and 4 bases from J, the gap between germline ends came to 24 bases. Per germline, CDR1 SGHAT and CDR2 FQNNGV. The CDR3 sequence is CASSPTLGRGIPYEQYF. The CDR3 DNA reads TGTGCCAGCAGCCCTACTCTGGGGCGTGGGATTCCTTACGAGCAGTACTTC.

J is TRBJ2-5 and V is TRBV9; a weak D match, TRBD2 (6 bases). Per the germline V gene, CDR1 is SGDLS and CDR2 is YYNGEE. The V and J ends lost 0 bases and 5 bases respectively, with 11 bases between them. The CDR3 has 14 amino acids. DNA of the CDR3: TGTGCCAGCAGCGTAGAGGGACTGTGGGAGACCCAGTACTTC. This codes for CASSVEGLWETQYF.

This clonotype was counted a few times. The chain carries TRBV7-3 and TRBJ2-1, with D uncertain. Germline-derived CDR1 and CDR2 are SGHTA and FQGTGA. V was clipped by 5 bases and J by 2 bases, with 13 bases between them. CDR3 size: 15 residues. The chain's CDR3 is CASSHSSRTYNEQFF. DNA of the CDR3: TGTGCCAGCAGCCATAGCTCACGAACCTACAATGAGCAGTTCTTC.

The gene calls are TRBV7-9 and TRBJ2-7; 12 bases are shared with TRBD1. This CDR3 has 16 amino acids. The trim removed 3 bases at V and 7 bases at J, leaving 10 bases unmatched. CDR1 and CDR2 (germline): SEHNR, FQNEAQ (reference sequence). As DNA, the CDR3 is TGTGCCAGCAGCTTCTATCGGGACAGGGGGCACAATGAGCAGTACTTC. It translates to CASSFYRDRGHNEQYF.

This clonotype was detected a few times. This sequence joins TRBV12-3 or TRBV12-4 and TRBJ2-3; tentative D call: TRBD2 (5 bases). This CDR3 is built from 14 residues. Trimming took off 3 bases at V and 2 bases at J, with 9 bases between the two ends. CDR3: CASSFSDTTDTQYF. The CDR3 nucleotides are TGTGCCAGCAGTTTTAGCGACACCACAGATACGCAGTATTTT.

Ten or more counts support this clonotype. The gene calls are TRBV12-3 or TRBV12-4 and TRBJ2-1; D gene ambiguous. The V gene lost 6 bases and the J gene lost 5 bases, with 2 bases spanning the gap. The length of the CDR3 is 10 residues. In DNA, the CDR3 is TGTGCCAGCAGCAACAATGAGCAGTTCTTC. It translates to CASSNNEQFF.

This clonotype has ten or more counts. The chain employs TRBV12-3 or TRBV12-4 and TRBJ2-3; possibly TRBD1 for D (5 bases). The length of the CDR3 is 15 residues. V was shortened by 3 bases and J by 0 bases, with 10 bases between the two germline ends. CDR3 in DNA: TGTGCCAGCAGTTTTCAGGGTGCGAGCACAGATACGCAGTATTTT. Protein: CASSFQGASTDTQYF.

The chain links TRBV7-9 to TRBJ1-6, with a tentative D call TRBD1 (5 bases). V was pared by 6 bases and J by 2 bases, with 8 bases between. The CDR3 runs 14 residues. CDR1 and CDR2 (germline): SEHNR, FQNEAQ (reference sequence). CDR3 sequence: CASRRGAYNSPLHF. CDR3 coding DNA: TGTGCCAGCAGGAGGGGTGCCTATAATTCACCCCTCCACTTT.

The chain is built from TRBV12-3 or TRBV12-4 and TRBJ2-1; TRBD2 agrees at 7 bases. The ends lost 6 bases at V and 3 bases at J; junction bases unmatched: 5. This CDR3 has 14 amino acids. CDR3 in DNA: TGTGCCAGCAGGCCCGCTAGCGGCTACAATGAGCAGTTCTTC. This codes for CASRPASGYNEQFF.

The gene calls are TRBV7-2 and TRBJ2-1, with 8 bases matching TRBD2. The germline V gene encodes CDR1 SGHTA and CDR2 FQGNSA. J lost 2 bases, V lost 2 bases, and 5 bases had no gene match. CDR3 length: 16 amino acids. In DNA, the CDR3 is TGTGCCAGCAGCTTAATACCAGCGGGGGCCTACAATGAGCAGTTCTTC. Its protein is CASSLIPAGAYNEQFF.

CDR3 in amino acids: CAWSVDSGTLNEQFF. CDR3 bases: TGTGCCTGGAGTGTTGATAGCGGGACTCTCAATGAGCAGTTCTTC. This chain connects TRBV30 to TRBJ2-1, with 8 bases lining up with TRBD2. The CDR3 totals 15 residues. The V gene end was trimmed by 0 bases and the J gene end by 6 bases; junction bases not matched to a gene: 7. Germline values: CDR1 GTSNPN, CDR2 SVGIG (reference sequence).

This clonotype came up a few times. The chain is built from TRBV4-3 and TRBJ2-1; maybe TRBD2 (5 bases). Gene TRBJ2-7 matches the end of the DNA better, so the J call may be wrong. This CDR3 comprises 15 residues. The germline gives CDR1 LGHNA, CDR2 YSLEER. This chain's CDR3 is CASSQDSDYYNEQYF. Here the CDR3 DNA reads TGCGCCAGCAGCCAAGATTCTGACTACTACAATGAGCAGTACTTC.

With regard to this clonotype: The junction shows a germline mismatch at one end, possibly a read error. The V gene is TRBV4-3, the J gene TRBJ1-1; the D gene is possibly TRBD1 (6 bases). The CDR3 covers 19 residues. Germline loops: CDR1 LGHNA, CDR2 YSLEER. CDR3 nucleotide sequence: TGCGCCTGCAGCCAAGATCGGATCGACAGGACCACGATGAACACTGAAGCTTTCTTT. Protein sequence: CACSQDRIDRTTMNTEAFF.

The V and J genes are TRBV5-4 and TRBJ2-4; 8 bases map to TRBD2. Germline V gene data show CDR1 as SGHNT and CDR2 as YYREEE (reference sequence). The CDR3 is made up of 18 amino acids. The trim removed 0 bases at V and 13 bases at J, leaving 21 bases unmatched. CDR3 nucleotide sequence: TGTGCCAGCAGCTTGGGGGGAGCGGAGCGGGGGAGATACAATGAGCAGTACTTC. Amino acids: CASSLGGAERGRYNEQYF. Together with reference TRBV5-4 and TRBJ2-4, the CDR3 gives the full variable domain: ETGVTQSPTHLIKTRGQQVTLRCSSQSGHNTVSWYQQALGQGPQFIFQYYREEENGRGNFPPRFSGLQFPNYSSELNVNALELDDSALYLCASSLGGAERGRYNEQYFGAGTRLSVL.

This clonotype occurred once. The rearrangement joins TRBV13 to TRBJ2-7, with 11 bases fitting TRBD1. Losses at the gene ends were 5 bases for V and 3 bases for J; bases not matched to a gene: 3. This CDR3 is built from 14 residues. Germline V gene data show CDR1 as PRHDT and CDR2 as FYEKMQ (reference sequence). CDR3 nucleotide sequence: TGTGCCAGCAGCGGGGACAGGGGGTACTACGAGCAGTACTTC. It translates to CASSGDRGYYEQYF. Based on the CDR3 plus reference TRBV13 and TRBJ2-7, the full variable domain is AAGVIQSPRHLIKEKRETATLKCYPIPRHDTVYWYQQGPGQDPQFLISFYEKMQSDKGSIPDRFSAQQFSDYHSELNMSSLELGDSALYFCASSGDRGYYEQYFGPGTRLTVT.

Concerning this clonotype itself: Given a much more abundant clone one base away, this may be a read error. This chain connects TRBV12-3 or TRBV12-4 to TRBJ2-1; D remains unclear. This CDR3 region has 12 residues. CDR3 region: CASILGNNEQFF. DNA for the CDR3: TGTGCCAGCATTTTAGGCAACAATGAGCAGTTCTTC.